This TCR beta chain is drawn from a study of blood T cells in healthy people across ages (dated by TCRdb to the mid-2010s). In the study overall: In model experiments, roughly one uniquely barcoded TCR beta cDNA molecule per two T cells was captured by template switching. Four age groups were formed from the donors: young (average approximately 15 years), middle-aged (more than 35), aged (about 62) and long-lived (less than 85). The study analyzed two additional independent replicas of 1 million unique cDNA reads from the same blood draw for two donors, one aged 18 to 30 and one aged 80 or older. Donors of different ages were randomly distributed across sequencing lanes to avoid experimental bias. Age-related changes in TCR beta repertoire diversity were measured in the study by deep sequencing normalized with unique cDNA molecular identifiers. Overall study results and their limits: As age increased, observed TCR beta diversity per million T cells dropped in a roughly linear way, and a significant reduction was already evident by age roughly 40. Conclusive comparison of naive and antigen-experienced compartments was prevented by the profiling of bulk unsorted PBMCs. Observed TCR beta diversity correlated strongly with the percentage of naive T cells measured by flow cytometry. Compared with the aged group, the long-lived group had more naive CD4+ T cells, fewer expanded clones and increased TCR diversity, a pattern suggesting age selection. The CMV infection status of donors was not known, potentially confounding age-related changes in expanded clonotypes. Estimates of total diversity based on one million sequenced T cells were regarded as lower bounds and as underestimates.

The library was made by 5' RACE. TCRdb names Illumina HiSeq 2500 as the instrument used. A second PCR of about 7 to 12 cycles was run with a J-beta primer mix and a sample-barcoded 5' primer. Each TCR beta cDNA molecule received a unique molecular identifier from a template-switch 5' adaptor carrying 12 random nucleotides. Each sample yielded at least 2.5 million CDR3-containing paired-end reads. First-strand cDNA synthesis was performed from all RNA using the Mint cDNA synthesis kit, with priming by a TRBC-specific oligonucleotide. Following uracil-DNA glycosylase treatment, a first 18-cycle PCR with universal primers M1SS and BC2_uni_R was performed on all cDNA. As for the authors' bioinformatics: For normalization, 1 million high-quality reads, each with a distinct molecular identifier, were randomly selected from each sample. Reads with shared molecular identifiers were discarded instead of being binned into consensus sequences. MiTCR, set to a Q25 quality threshold and the strictest error-elimination algorithm, was used for CDR3 identification, clonotype clustering and error correction. Lower-bound total TCR beta diversity was estimated with a nonparametric unseen species model using Euler transformation. TCRdb handled the public reads itself, with Q25 trimming in fastp and clone calling in MiXCR, and kept productive beta chains. A single entry per CDR3 protein holds the most common genes and DNA from its merged rows. It is TCRdb's table, rather than the study itself, that gives the V and J calls and clone size. Recorded for this sample are some 1.5 million distinct CDR3 sequences; about 28% of them occurred a single time. More than 6% of the sample rests with the top ten.

Donors were under 40 systemically healthy Caucasian individuals from Russia aged roughly 6 to 100 years. Around 10 milliliters of peripheral blood were drawn from each donor into EDTA-treated Vacutainer tubes. Ficoll-Paque density-gradient centrifugation was used to isolate PBMCs, with at least 6.5 million per sample. Trizol reagent was used to extract total RNA from the PBMCs, yielding at least 5.5 micrograms per sample. Naive CD45RAhigh/CD27high T cell percentages were measured by flow cytometry on a PBMC aliquot from every donor. The CDR3 has 14 amino acids, counting the end cysteine and phenylalanine. Solely the CDR3 DNA is kept, with 42 bases framed from the first base. V drops 5 bases and J drops 5 bases, leaving 13 bases in between. The CDR1 and CDR2 encoded by the germline V gene are SGHTA and FQGNSA. A word on this clonotype: Its target antigen remains unknown. Per-base quality was not reported, and no clone a single base away is much larger than it.

The source is a woman aged 30 to 39 in good health. The chain links TRBV7-2 with TRBJ2-1; matching of 6 bases hints at TRBD2 as the D gene. Sequenced sample: blood. The DNA sequence reads TGTGCCAGCAGCCAGACTAGACTAGACAATGAGCAGTTCTTC. Its protein reads: CASSQTRLDNEQFF.